Below, 21 T cell receptor beta chains from the same sample are listed, as sequenced in a study of Graves' ophthalmopathy and Graves' hyperthyroidism (dated by TCRdb to between 2018 and 2020). TCRdb names Illumina HiSeq 2000 as the instrument used. TCR beta CDR3 regions were amplified from RNA transcripts for repertoire sequencing. The first round of RT-PCR was done with HTBI primers and the Qiagen OneStep RT-PCR kit, and was followed by a second round of multiplex PCR, then size selection and purification. TCRdb reworked the public reads: Q25 trimming with fastp, MiXCR clone assembly, productive beta chains retained. Under each unique CDR3 protein, matching rows form one entry showing the most common genes and DNA. This sample gives roughly 600,000 distinct CDR3 sequences in total; less than 45% of them show up just once. The ten largest clones capture around 4% of the sample. What was sequenced was peripheral blood or thyroid tissue (not recorded which). Receptor source: an adult man with Graves' hyperthyroidism.

With respect to this clonotype: Given the absence of the conserved phenylalanine or tryptophan at the CDR3 end, a read error is likely. The V gene is TRBV7-8, the J gene TRBJ2-7; 7 bases fit TRBD1. Losses at the gene ends were 6 bases for V and 1 base for J; bases not matched to a gene: 12. The CDR3 has 16 residues. Germline lookup yields CDR1 SGHVS and CDR2 FQNEAQ. The DNA of the CDR3 is TGTGCCAGCAGTTACCCCACTACAGGGGTTTCCTACGAGCAGTACTCC. Amino acid sequence: CASSYPTTGVSYEQYS.

V is TRBV5-5 and J is TRBJ1-5, with no clear D. CDR3 size: 11 residues. Germline V gives CDR1 SGHKS, CDR2 YYEKEE (reference sequence). V was pared by 0 bases and J by 14 bases, with 9 bases between. The CDR3 loop is CASSLVHPEHF. CDR3 coding DNA: TGTGCCAGCAGCTTGGTCCACCCCGAGCATTTT. Filled out from reference TRBV5-5 and TRBJ1-5, the complete variable domain reads DAGVTQSPTHLIKTRGQQVTLRCSPISGHKSVSWYQQVLGQGPQFIFQYYEKEERGRGNFPDRFSARQFPNYSSELNVNALLLGDSALYLCASSLVHPEHFGDGTRLSIL.

The CDR3 DNA reads TGTGCCAGCAGCTTAGGAGGGGCAGGGAGATTTAACTATGGCTACACCTTC. Translated, it gives CASSLGGAGRFNYGYTF. The gene calls are TRBV7-9 and TRBJ1-2; a weak D match, TRBD1 (5 bases). CDR3 size: 17 residues. Per the germline V gene, CDR1 is SEHNR and CDR2 is FQNEAQ (reference sequence). Trimming shortened V by 1 base and J by 1 base, and 16 bases separated the two germline ends.

The sample holds a few counts of this clonotype. The J gene is TRBJ2-7, the V gene TRBV10-3; the match to TRBD1 covers 9 bases. CDR3 size: 15 residues. Germline values: CDR1 ENHRY, CDR2 SYGVKD. The V gene end was trimmed by 2 bases and the J gene end by 0 bases; junction bases not matched to a gene: 2. The CDR3 DNA sequence: TGTGCCATCAGTGAGGGACAGGGGAGCTCCTACGAGCAGTACTTC. This gives the protein CAISEGQGSSYEQYF.

The chain carries TRBV7-2 and TRBJ2-5; 8 bases align to TRBD2. The CDR3 is 16 residues long. With V trimmed by 3 bases and J by 1 base, 7 bases remained unmatched. The germline CDR1 and CDR2 sequences are SGHTA and FQGNSA. The CDR3 nucleotides read TGTGCCAGCAGCTTCAACGAGCGGGGGCCCCAAGAGACCCAGTACTTC. Its protein product is CASSFNERGPQETQYF.

Concerning this clonotype itself: This may come from a read error, since a much larger clone is one base off. In this CDR3 the conserved last residue, phenylalanine or tryptophan, is missing, so a read error is likely. The chain links TRBV6-1 to TRBJ1-2, with D unresolved. Trimming pared 2 bases from V and 5 bases from J, leaving 9 bases between. This CDR3 spans 13 amino acids. From germline, CDR1 is MNHNS and CDR2 SASEGT. CDR3 sequence reads: CASSEISGYGYTL. For the CDR3, the DNA is TGTGCCAGCAGTGAAATCAGTGGGTATGGCTACACCCTC.

This clonotype came up many times. The rearrangement uses TRBV6-5 and TRBJ2-7, with 8 positions matching TRBD2. The CDR3 contains 13 residues. The V and J ends lost 8 bases and 2 bases, in that order; junction bases with no gene match: 5. The germline gives CDR1 MNHEY, CDR2 SVGAGI. CDR3 sequence reads: CASHTSGTYEQYF. The CDR3 DNA reads as TGTGCCAGCCATACTAGCGGTACCTACGAGCAGTACTTC.

This clonotype was picked up many times. The rearrangement joins TRBV19 to TRBJ1-2, with TRBD1 as a possible D gene (5 bases). CDR3 length: 13 residues. The ends were cut back, 7 bases at V and 4 bases at J, with 13 bases in the middle. Per the germline V gene, CDR1 is LNHDA and CDR2 is SQIVND (reference sequence). CDR3 sequence (DNA): TGTGCCAGTAAATGGCAGGGAGTCTATGGCTACACCTTC. This translates into CASKWQGVYGYTF.

The rearrangement joins TRBV6-5 to TRBJ2-7; TRBD2 matches at 10 bases. The CDR3 extends over 14 amino acids. V lost 6 bases and J lost 2; bases outside the gene matches: 4. Germline assignment: CDR1 MNHEY and CDR2 SVGAGI. DNA for the CDR3: TGTGCCAGCAGAGCGGGAGGGGACACCTACGAGCAGTACTTC. This encodes CASRAGGDTYEQYF.

About this clonotype itself: Its ends do not fully match the called genes, so a read error is possible. The chain recombines TRBV3-1 with TRBJ2-7, with a possible D match to TRBD1 (6 bases). This CDR3 is built from 11 residues. Germline V gives CDR1 LGHDT, CDR2 YNNKEL (reference sequence). This CDR3 reads CAGSQTGEQYF. The CDR3 DNA follows: TGTGCCGGCAGCCAGACAGGCGAGCAGTACTTC.

This rearrangement joins TRBV3-1 to TRBJ1-2; D call uncertain. This CDR3 has 15 amino acids. Germline loops: CDR1 LGHDT, CDR2 YNNKEL (reference sequence). Trimming cost V 0 bases and J 2 bases, with 10 bases left between them. CDR3 sequence (DNA): TGTGCCAGCAGCCAAGATTTGAGGGCCAACTATGGCTACACCTTC. Its protein is CASSQDLRANYGYTF. The full variable domain, with the rest looked up from reference TRBV3-1 and TRBJ1-2, is DTAVSQTPKYLVTQMGNDKSIKCEQNLGHDTMYWYKQDSKKFLKIMFSYNNKELIINETVPNRFSPKSPDKAHLNLHINSLELGDSAVYFCASSQDLRANYGYTFGSGTRLTVV.

The chain uses TRBV6-1 and TRBJ1-1; no definite D call. Trimming removed 5 bases at V and 3 bases at J, with 10 bases between. Germline V gene sequence: CDR1 MNHNS, CDR2 SASEGT. CDR3 length: 13 amino acids. The CDR3 sequence: CASSYEGDTEAFF. In DNA, the CDR3 is TGTGCCAGCAGTTATGAGGGAGACACTGAAGCTTTCTTT.

This clonotype was observed a handful of times. J is TRBJ1-5 and V is TRBV27; 9 positions match TRBD1. The germline gives CDR1 MNHEY, CDR2 SMNVEV (reference sequence). The CDR3 runs to 15 residues. The J segment lost 4 bases and the V segment lost 6 bases, leaving 7 bases of the junction unmatched. The CDR3 region is CASRQGTGLNQPQHF. The CDR3 bases are TGTGCCAGCAGACAGGGGACAGGGCTGAATCAGCCCCAGCATTTT.

The J gene is TRBJ2-5, the V gene TRBV15; no clear D. The germline V and J ends were trimmed by 3 bases and 5 bases, with 10 bases remaining between them. The germline V gene encodes CDR1 LNHNV and CDR2 YYDKDF (reference sequence). The CDR3 is 13 residues long. The CDR3 DNA sequence: TGTGCCACCAGCAGTTCAAACGGGGAGACCCAGTACTTC. Translation: CATSSSNGETQYF. Full variable domain (missing parts from reference TRBV15 and TRBJ2-5): DAMVIQNPRYQVTQFGKPVTLSCSQTLNHNVMYWYQQKSSQAPKLLFHYYDKDFNNEADTPDNFQSRRPNTSFCFLDIRSPGLGDTAMYLCATSSSNGETQYFGPGTRLLVL.

This clonotype was seen just once. A read error is possible here, since a much larger clone lies one base away. This chain joins TRBV19 and TRBJ1-5, with 10 bases fitting TRBD1. J was trimmed by 7 bases and V by 5 bases; bases with no gene match: 8. The length of the CDR3 is 15 residues. The germline V gene encodes CDR1 LNHDA and CDR2 SQIVND (reference sequence). CDR3 in DNA: TGTGCCAGTAGTGCACCCGGGACAGGGGCCCAGCCCCAGCATTTT. This encodes CASSAPGTGAQPQHF.

At least ten counts were recorded for this clonotype. J is TRBJ1-6 and V is TRBV10-3; 8 positions match TRBD1. Germline V gene lookup returns CDR1 ENHRY and CDR2 SYGVKD. The ends lost 4 bases at V and 7 bases at J; junction bases unmatched: 6. This CDR3 is 15 amino acids long. Written as DNA, the CDR3 is TGTGCCATCAGTGTGGGGACAGGCGAGAATTCACCCCTCCACTTT. It encodes CAISVGTGENSPLHF.

The chain is built from TRBV7-9 and TRBJ2-7, with TRBD2 identical over 7 bases. The CDR3 length is 13 residues. Losses at the gene ends were 10 bases for V and 3 bases for J; bases not matched to a gene: 9. Germline values: CDR1 SEHNR, CDR2 FQNEAQ (reference sequence). The CDR3 region is CANGEGGDYEQYF. In nucleotides, the CDR3 is TGTGCCAACGGGGAGGGCGGGGACTACGAGCAGTACTTC. Full variable domain (outside the CDR3, taken from reference TRBV7-9 and TRBJ2-7): DTGVSQNPRHKITKRGQNVTFRCDPISEHNRLYWYRQTLGQGPEFLTYFQNEAQLEKSRLLSDRFSAERPKGSFSTLEIQRTEQGDSAMYLCANGEGGDYEQYFGPGTRLTVT.

CDR3 in amino acids: CAIRDYQGREETQYF. CDR3 nucleotide sequence: TGTGCCATCAGAGATTACCAAGGACGGGAAGAGACCCAGTACTTC. The rearrangement links TRBV10-3 to TRBJ2-5; no firm D call. Per the germline V gene, CDR1 is ENHRY and CDR2 is SYGVKD. Trimming left V 6 bases short and J 3 bases short, with 17 bases between. CDR3 size: 15 residues.

This clonotype was found a few times. The chain joins TRBV7-2 to TRBJ1-4; no clear D. V lost 3 bases to trimming and J lost 0 bases, with 14 bases between them. The CDR3 extends over 17 amino acids. The germline V gene encodes CDR1 SGHTA and CDR2 FQGNSA. The CDR3 region is CASSLAPGFTTNEKLFF. In nucleotides, the CDR3 is TGTGCCAGCAGCTTGGCCCCCGGGTTTACAACTAATGAAAAACTGTTTTTT.

This chain joins TRBV7-2 and TRBJ2-3; TRBD1 agrees at 9 bases. Trimming took 5 bases from V and 0 from J; bases not matched to a gene: 6. Germline CDR1 SGHTA, CDR2 FQGNSA. The CDR3 spans 16 residues. The CDR3 DNA sequence: TGTGCCAGCAGCCGACGGACAGGGGTGAGCACAGATACGCAGTATTTT. Translated, it gives CASSRRTGVSTDTQYF.

The V gene is TRBV9, the J gene TRBJ2-3, with TRBD2 identical over 8 bases. The CDR3 loop spans 19 amino acids. Germline CDR1 SGDLS, CDR2 YYNGEE. V dropped 3 bases and J dropped 2; count of bases not matched to a gene: 17. CDR3 DNA sequence: TGTGCCAGCAGCGCAACTAGCGGTCGAATCATACGGTACACAGATACGCAGTATTTT. It translates to CASSATSGRIIRYTDTQYF.